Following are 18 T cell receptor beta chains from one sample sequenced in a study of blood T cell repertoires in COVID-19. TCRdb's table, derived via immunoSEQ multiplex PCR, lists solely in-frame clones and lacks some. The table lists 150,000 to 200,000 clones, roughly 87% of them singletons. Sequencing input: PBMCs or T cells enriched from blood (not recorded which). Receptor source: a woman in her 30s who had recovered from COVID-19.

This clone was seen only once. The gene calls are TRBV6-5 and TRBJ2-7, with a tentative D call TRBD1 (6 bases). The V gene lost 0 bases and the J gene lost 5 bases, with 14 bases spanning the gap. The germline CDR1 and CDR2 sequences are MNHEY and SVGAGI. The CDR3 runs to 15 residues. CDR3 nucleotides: TGTGCCAGCAGTTACTCTCGCCCGGACAGAAACGAGCAGTACTTC. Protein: CASSYSRPDRNEQYF.

This CDR3 is CASNSGNTGELFF. CDR3 sequence (DNA): TGTGCCAGTAATAGCGGGAACACCGGGGAGCTGTTTTTT. The chain has TRBV19 and TRBJ2-2, with D possibly matching TRBD2 (6 bases). The V end was cut by 7 bases, the J end by 1 base, with 7 bases between. The CDR3 totals 13 residues. CDR1 and CDR2 (germline): LNHDA, SQIVND (reference sequence).

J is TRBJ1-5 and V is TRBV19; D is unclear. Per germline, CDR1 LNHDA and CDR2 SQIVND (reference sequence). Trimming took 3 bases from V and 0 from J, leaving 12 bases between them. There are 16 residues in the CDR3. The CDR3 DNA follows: TGTGCCAGTAGTATCCCGTTCGGGGATAGCAATCAGCCCCAGCATTTT. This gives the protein CASSIPFGDSNQPQHF.

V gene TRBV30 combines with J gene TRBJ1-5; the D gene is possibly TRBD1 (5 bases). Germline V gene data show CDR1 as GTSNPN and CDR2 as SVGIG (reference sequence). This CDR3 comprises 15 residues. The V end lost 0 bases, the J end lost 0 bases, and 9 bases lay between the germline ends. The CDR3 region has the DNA TGTGCCTGGAGTGTTGGACATTATAGCAATCAGCCCCAGCATTTT. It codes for CAWSVGHYSNQPQHF.

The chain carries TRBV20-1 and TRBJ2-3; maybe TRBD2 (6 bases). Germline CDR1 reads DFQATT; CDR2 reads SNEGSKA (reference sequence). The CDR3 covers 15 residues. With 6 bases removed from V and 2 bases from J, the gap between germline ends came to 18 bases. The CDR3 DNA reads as TGCAGTGCCAGTCCCTTAGCGGAAAACACAGATACGCAGTATTTT. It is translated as CSASPLAENTDTQYF.

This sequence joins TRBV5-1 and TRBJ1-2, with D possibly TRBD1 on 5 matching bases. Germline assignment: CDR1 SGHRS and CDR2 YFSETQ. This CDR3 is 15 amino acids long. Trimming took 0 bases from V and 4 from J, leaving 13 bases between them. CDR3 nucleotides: TGCGCCAGCAGCTTGGCCGGGACCGGGGGCTATGGCTACACCTTC. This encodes CASSLAGTGGYGYTF.

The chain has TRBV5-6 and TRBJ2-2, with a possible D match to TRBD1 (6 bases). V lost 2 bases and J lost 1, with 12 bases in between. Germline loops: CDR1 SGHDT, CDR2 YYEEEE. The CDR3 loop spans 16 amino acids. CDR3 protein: CASSFMGARNTGELFF. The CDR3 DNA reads TGTGCCAGCAGCTTCATGGGGGCCCGGAACACCGGGGAGCTGTTTTTT.

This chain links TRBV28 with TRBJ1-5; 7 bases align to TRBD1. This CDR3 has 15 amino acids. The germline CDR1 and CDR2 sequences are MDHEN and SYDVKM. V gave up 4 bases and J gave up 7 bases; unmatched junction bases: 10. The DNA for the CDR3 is TGTGCCAGCAGTTCGGGTGCGACAGGGCTACAGCCCCAGCATTTT. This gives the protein CASSSGATGLQPQHF. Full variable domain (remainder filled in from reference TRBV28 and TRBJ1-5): DVKVTQSSRYLVKRTGEKVFLECVQDMDHENMFWYRQDPGLGLRLIYFSYDVKMKEKGDIPEGYSVSREKKERFSLILESASTNQTSMYLCASSSGATGLQPQHFGDGTRLSIL.

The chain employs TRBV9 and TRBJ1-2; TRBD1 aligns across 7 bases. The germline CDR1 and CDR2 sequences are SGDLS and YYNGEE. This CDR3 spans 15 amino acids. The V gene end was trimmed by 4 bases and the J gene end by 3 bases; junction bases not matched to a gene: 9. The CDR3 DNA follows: TGTGCCAGCAGCCCAGGCGGGACAGACTACTATGGCTACACCTTC. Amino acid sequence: CASSPGGTDYYGYTF. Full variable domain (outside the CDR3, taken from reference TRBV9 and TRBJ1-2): DSGVTQTPKHLITATGQRVTLRCSPRSGDLSVYWYQQSLDQGLQFLIQYYNGEERAKGNILERFSAQQFPDLHSELNLSSLELGDSALYFCASSPGGTDYYGYTFGSGTRLTVV.

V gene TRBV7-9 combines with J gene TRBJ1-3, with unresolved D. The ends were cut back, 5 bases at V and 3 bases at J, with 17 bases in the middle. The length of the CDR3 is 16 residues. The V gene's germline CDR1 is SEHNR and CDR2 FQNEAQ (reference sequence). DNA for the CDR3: TGTGCCAGCAGCAATTCCCCCCGACATGTTGGAAACACCATATATTTT. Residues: CASSNSPRHVGNTIYF.

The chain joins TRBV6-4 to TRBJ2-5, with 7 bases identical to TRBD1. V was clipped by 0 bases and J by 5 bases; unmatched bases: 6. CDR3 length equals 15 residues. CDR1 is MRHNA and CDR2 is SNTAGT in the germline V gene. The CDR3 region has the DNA TGTGCCAGCAGTGACTCCGAGGGGGCCGGTGAGACCCAGTACTTC. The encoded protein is CASSDSEGAGETQYF.

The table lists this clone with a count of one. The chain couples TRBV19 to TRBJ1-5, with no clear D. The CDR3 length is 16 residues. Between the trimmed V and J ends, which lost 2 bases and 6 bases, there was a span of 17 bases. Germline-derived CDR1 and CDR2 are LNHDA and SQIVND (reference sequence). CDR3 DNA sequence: TGTGCCAGTAGTATATCCGCGGGAGTCGCCGGTCAGCCCCAGCATTTT. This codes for CASSISAGVAGQPQHF.

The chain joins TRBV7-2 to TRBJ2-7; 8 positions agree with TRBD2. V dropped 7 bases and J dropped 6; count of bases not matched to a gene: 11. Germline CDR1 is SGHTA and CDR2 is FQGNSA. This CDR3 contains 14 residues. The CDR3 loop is CASNNQISGGEQYF. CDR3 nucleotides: TGTGCCAGCAACAACCAAATAAGCGGGGGCGAGCAGTACTTC.

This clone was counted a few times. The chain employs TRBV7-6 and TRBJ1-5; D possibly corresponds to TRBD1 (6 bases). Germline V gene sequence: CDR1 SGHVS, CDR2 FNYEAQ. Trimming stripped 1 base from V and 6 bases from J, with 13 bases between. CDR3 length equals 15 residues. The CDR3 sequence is CASSLDQGFGQPQHF. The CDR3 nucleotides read TGTGCCAGCAGCTTAGACCAGGGGTTTGGTCAGCCCCAGCATTTT.

The CDR3, as DNA: TGCGCCAGCAGCTTAAACCAGGGGAACTATGGCTACACCTTC. Its translation: CASSLNQGNYGYTF. The chain joins TRBV5-1 to TRBJ1-2; the D gene is possibly TRBD1 (6 bases). The CDR3 spans 14 residues. The V end lost 2 bases, the J end lost 2 bases, and 10 bases lay between the germline ends. CDR1 is SGHRS, CDR2 YFSETQ, per germline.

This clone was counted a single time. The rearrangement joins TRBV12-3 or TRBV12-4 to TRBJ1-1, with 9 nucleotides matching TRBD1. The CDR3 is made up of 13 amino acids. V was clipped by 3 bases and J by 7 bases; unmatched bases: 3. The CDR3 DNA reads TGTGCCAGCAGTTTTCGACAGGGGGGTGAAGCTTTCTTT. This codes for CASSFRQGGEAFF.

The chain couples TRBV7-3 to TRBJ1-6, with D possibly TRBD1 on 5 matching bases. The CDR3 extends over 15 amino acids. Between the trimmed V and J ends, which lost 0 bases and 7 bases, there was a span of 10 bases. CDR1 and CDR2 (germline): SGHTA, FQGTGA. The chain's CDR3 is CASSLTGGTNSPLHF. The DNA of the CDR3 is TGTGCCAGCAGCTTAACGGGAGGGACCAATTCACCCCTCCACTTT.

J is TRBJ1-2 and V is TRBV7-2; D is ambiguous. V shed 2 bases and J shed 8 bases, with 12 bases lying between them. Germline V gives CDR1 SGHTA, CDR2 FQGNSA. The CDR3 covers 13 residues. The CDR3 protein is CASSLLGMGGYTF. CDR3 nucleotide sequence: TGTGCCAGCAGCTTATTAGGAATGGGCGGCTACACCTTC.